This T cell receptor beta chain is from a study of control samples from healthy donors and cancer patients. Profiling relied on immunoSEQ multiplex PCR, and the TCRdb table lists in-frame clones only, not all of them. Among around 93,000 clones, about 91% were seen once, and the ten largest hold roughly an eighth. Between the trimmed V and J ends, which lost 7 bases and 0 bases, there was a span of 10 bases. The germline V gene encodes CDR1 SGHTA and CDR2 FQGNSA. The CDR3 covers 14 residues. The chain joins TRBV7-2 to TRBJ1-5; the D gene is possibly TRBD1 (5 bases). Sequencing input: blood. This TCR came from a man in his thirties or forties in good health. The CDR3 protein is CASNLGGSNQPQHF. The CDR3, as DNA: TGTGCCAGCAACCTCGGGGGTAGCAATCAGCCCCAGCATTTT.